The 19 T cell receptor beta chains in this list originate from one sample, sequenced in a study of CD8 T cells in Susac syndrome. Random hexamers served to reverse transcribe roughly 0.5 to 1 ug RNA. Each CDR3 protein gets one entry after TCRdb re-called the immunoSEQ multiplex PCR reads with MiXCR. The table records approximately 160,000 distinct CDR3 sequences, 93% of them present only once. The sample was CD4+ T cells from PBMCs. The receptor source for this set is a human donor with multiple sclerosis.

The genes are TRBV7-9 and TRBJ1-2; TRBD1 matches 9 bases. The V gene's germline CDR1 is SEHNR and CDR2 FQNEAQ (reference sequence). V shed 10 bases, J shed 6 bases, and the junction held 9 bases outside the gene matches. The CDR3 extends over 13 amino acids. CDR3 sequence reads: CATRRRTGDGYTF. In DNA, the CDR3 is TGTGCCACCCGTCGGAGGACAGGGGATGGCTACACCTTC.

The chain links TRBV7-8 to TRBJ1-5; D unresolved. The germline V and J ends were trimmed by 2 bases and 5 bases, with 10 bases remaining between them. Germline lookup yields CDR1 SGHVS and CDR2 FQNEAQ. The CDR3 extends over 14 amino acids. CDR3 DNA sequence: TGTGCCAGCAGCTTAATAGGCGTCGATCAGCCCCAGCATTTT. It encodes CASSLIGVDQPQHF.

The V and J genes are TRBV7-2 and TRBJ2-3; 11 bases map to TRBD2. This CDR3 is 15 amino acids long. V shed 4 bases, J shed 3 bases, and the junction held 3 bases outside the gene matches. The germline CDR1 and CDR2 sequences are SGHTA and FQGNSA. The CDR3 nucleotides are TGTGCCAGCAGCTCTCGGACTAGCGGGACAGATACGCAGTATTTT. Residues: CASSSRTSGTDTQYF. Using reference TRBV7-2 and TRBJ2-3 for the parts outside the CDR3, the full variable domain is GAGVSQSPSNKVTEKGKDVELRCDPISGHTALYWYRQSLGQGLEFLIYFQGNSAPDKSGLPSDRFSAERTGGSVSTLTIQRTQQEDSAVYLCASSSRTSGTDTQYFGPGTRLTVL.

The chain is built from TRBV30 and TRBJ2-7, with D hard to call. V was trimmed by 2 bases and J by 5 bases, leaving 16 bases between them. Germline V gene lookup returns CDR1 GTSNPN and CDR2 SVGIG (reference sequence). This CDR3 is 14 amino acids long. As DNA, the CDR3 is TGTGCCTGGAGTCCCCCCGGGTACCAGGACGAGCAGTACTTC. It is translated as CAWSPPGYQDEQYF.

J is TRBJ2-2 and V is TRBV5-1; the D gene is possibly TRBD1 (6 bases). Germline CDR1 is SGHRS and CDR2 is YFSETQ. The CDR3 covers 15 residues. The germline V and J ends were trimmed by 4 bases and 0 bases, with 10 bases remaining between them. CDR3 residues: CASSNGQTNTGELFF. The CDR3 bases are TGCGCCAGCAGCAATGGACAGACGAACACCGGGGAGCTGTTTTTT.

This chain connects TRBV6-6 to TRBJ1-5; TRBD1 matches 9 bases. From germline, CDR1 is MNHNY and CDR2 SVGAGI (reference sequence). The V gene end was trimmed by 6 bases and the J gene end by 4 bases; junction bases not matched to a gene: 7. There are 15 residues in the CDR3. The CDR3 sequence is CASSGSDRGNQPQHF. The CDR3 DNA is TGTGCCAGCAGCGGGTCAGACAGGGGGAATCAGCCCCAGCATTTT.

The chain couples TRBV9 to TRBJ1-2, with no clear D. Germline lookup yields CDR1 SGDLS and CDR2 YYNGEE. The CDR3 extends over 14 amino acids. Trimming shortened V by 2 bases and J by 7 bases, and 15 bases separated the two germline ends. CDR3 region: CASSVGSSEGGYTF. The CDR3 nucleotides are TGTGCCAGCAGCGTCGGATCCAGCGAGGGTGGCTACACCTTC.

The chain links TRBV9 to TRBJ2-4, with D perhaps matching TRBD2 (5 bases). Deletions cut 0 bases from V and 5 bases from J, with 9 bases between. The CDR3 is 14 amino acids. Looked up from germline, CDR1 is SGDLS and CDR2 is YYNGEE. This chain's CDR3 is CASSVGGEQNIQYF. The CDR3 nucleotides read TGTGCCAGCAGCGTAGGTGGGGAGCAAAACATTCAGTACTTC.

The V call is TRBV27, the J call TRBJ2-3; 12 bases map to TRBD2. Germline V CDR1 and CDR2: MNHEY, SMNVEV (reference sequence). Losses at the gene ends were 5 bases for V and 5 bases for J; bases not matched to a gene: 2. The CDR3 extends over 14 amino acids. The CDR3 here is CASSLTSGRDTQYF. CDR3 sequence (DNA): TGTGCCAGCAGTCTGACTAGCGGGAGAGATACGCAGTATTTT.

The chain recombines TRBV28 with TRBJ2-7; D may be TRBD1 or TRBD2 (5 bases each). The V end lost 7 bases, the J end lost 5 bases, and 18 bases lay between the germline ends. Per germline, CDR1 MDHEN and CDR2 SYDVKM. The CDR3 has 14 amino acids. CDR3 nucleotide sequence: TGTGCCAGCACCGCGGGCCACTGGGGGAACGAGCAGTACTTC. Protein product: CASTAGHWGNEQYF.

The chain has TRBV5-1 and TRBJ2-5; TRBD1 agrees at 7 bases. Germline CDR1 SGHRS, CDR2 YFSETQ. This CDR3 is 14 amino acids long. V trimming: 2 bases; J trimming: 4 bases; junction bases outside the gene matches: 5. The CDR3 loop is CASSFGTEGETQYF. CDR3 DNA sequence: TGCGCCAGCAGCTTCGGGACAGAGGGAGAGACCCAGTACTTC.

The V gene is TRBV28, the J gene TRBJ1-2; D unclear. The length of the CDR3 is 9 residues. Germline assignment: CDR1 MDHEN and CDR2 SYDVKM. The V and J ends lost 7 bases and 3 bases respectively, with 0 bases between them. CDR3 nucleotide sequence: TGTGCCAGCAACTATGGCTACACCTTC. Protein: CASNYGYTF.

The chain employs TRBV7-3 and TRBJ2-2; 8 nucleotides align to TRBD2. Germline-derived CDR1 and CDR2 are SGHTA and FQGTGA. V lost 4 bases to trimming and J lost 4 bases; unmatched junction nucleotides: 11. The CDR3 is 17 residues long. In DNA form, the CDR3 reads TGTGCCAGCAGCTCGTCTAGCGGGTGGGAAGGCACCGGGGAGCTGTTTTTT. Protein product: CASSSSSGWEGTGELFF.

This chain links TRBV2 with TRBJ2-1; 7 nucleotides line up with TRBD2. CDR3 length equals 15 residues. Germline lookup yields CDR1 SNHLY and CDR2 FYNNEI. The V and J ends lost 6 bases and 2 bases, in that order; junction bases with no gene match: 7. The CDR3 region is CASSGLESPYNEQFF. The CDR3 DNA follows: TGTGCCAGCAGCGGACTAGAGTCGCCCTACAATGAGCAGTTCTTC.

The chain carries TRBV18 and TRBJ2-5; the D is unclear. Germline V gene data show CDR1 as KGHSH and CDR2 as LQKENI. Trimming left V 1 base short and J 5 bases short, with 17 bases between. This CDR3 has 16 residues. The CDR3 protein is CASSPLQQAVGETQYF. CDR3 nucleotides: TGTGCCAGCTCACCACTCCAGCAAGCTGTTGGCGAGACCCAGTACTTC. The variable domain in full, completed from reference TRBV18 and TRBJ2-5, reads NAGVMQNPRHLVRRRGQEARLRCSPMKGHSHVYWYRQLPEEGLKFMVYLQKENIIDESGMPKERFSAEFPKEGPSILRIQQVVRGDSAAYFCASSPLQQAVGETQYFGPGTRLLVL.

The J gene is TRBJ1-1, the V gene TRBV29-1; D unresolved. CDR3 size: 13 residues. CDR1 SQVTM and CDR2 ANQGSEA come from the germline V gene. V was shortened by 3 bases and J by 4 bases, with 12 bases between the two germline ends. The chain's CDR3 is CSVEPSSGTEAFF. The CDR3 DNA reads TGCAGCGTTGAGCCTTCGTCGGGCACTGAAGCTTTCTTT.

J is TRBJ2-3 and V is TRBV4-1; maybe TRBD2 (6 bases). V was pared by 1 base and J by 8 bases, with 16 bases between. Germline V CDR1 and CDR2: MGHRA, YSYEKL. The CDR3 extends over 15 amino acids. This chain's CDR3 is CASSQGGRGGVTQYF. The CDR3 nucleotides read TGCGCCAGCAGCCAAGGTGGTAGAGGAGGGGTTACGCAGTATTTT.

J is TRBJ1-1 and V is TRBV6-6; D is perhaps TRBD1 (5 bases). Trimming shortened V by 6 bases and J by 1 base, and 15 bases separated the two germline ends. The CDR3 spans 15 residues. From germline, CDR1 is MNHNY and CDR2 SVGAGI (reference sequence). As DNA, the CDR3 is TGTGCCAGCAGCCCCGGGGCCTCCACGAACACTGAAGCTTTCTTT. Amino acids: CASSPGASTNTEAFF.

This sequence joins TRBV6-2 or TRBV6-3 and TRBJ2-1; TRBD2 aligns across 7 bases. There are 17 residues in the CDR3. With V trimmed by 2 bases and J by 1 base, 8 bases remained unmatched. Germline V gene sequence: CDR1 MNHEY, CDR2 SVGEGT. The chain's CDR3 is CASSYGGGGPSYNEQFF. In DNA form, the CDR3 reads TGTGCCAGCAGTTACGGGGGGGGAGGTCCTTCCTACAATGAGCAGTTCTTC.